Detailed here is one T cell receptor (beta chain). The same CDR3 is also encoded by other DNA sequences in this sample. The data originate from a study of CD8+ T cells in alopecia areata. About the study: Tofacitinib lasted 6 to 18 months, then 6 months off drug.

The authors extracted RNA and reverse transcribed it into cDNA as the sequencing template. Only in-frame clones appear in the TCRdb table, and some are missing; sequencing was by immunoSEQ multiplex PCR. The table records about 69,000 clones, roughly 57% of them present only once. CDR1 is SQVTM, CDR2 ANQGSEA, per germline. Trimming cost V 5 bases and J 0 bases, with 4 bases left between them. CDR3 length equals 11 residues. Sequences were derived from CD8+ T cells sorted from blood, sampled at week 0. This TCR was sampled from a human donor with alopecia areata. This rearrangement joins TRBV29-1 to TRBJ1-1; unclear D gene. The CDR3 nucleotides read TGCAGCGTTTGGCTGAACACTGAAGCTTTCTTT. Encoded protein: CSVWLNTEAFF.